The 4 T cell receptor beta chains in this list originate from one sample, sequenced in a study of OX40 agonist ivuxolimab in advanced cancers. Produced via immunoSEQ multiplex PCR; TCRdb's table is partial and in-frame only. Counted here are 26,000 or so clones, roughly 90% occurring once; the ten biggest clones make up approximately 19%. Sequences were derived from CD4+ or CD8+ T cells sorted from blood, sampled in a trial of the OX40 agonist ivuxolimab. These receptors were obtained from an adult with an advanced solid tumor such as melanoma, head and neck, liver or kidney cancer.

The table lists this clone with a count of one. The chain links TRBV11-3 to TRBJ1-1; D call uncertain. Germline V lookup: CDR1 SGHNT, CDR2 YENEEA. The CDR3 extends over 13 amino acids. Trimming left V 1 base short and J 1 base short, with 4 bases between. The CDR3 DNA sequence: TGTGCCAGCAGCTTAGCCCAGAACACTGAAGCTTTCTTT. It translates to CASSLAQNTEAFF.

V and J are TRBV28 and TRBJ1-2; D gene uncertain. V was cut by 1 base and J by 4 bases, with 10 bases left in between. Germline CDR1 and CDR2: MDHEN and SYDVKM. CDR3 length equals 14 residues. The CDR3 is CASSLLRGAYGYTF. The CDR3 nucleotides are TGTGCCAGCAGTTTATTACGGGGAGCCTATGGCTACACCTTC.

The chain links TRBV7-9 to TRBJ2-5; 13 bases align to TRBD2. V lost 5 bases and J lost 0; bases outside the gene matches: 3. The CDR3 has 16 residues. Germline lookup yields CDR1 SEHNR and CDR2 FQNEAQ (reference sequence). This CDR3 reads CASSTGLAGDQETQYF. In nucleotides, the CDR3 is TGTGCCAGCAGCACCGGACTAGCGGGGGACCAAGAGACCCAGTACTTC.

J is TRBJ1-1 and V is TRBV19; D is ambiguous. The V and J ends lost 6 bases and 6 bases respectively, with 8 bases between them. The CDR3 length is 11 residues. Germline V lookup: CDR1 LNHDA, CDR2 SQIVND (reference sequence). The CDR3 region is CASRTRAEAFF. The DNA for the CDR3 is TGTGCCAGTAGGACGCGGGCTGAAGCTTTCTTT. Full variable domain (missing parts from reference TRBV19 and TRBJ1-1): DGGITQSPKYLFRKEGQNVTLSCEQNLNHDAMYWYRQDPGQGLRLIYYSQIVNDFQKGDIAEGYSVSREKKESFPLTVTSAQKNPTAFYLCASRTRAEAFFGQGTRLTVV.